This entry features one T cell receptor (beta chain) sequence. Its specificity is unknown. These data belong to a study of blood T cells in healthy people across ages. Study outcomes and limitations: A greater number of naive CD4+ cells and higher diversity distinguished long-lived donors from aged donors.

Germline-derived CDR1 and CDR2 are SGHTA and FQGNSA. CDR3 length: 13 residues. V shed 5 bases and J shed 15 bases, with 20 bases lying between them. The authors ran a second PCR of roughly 6 to 12 cycles using a sample-barcoded 5' primer and a J-beta primer mix. TCRdb fed the 5' RACE reads into MiXCR, producing one record per CDR3 protein. The sample lists around 800,000 distinct CDR3 sequences, around 50% occurring once. V is TRBV7-2 and J is TRBJ2-1, with D possibly being TRBD1 (5 bases). This clonotype was sampled from an elderly man in good health. The sample consisted of blood. The CDR3 protein is CASSVGLQGRRFF. The CDR3 DNA is TGTGCCAGCAGCGTAGGGCTCCAGGGAAGACGGTTCTTC.